This T cell receptor (beta chain) comes out of a study of lymphopenia after photon versus proton radiotherapy. The study, taken as a whole, reports: After lymphocyte nadir, photon-treated repertoires showed oligoclonal expansion, especially CD8+ Temra. Better survival with proton therapy was suggested as possible, not demonstrated.

Comments on this clone: What it binds is unknown.

The CDR3 covers 15 residues. CDR1 is MNHEY, CDR2 SMNVEV, per germline (reference sequence). V lost 6 bases and J lost 4; bases outside the gene matches: 11. Some clones are missing from TCRdb's copy, which holds only in-frame ones; the method was immunoSEQ multiplex PCR. The table lists 150,000 to 200,000 clones, roughly nine tenths of them singletons. The receptor was derived from a man aged 45-65 years with gastric cancer. The genes are TRBV27 and TRBJ2-7; TRBD2 agrees at 8 bases. Sequenced material: peripheral blood, taken from a patient treated with photon-based radiotherapy. DNA of the CDR3: TGTGCCAGCAGACTAAGCGGGAGACCCTATTACGAGCAGTACTTC. Protein sequence: CASRLSGRPYYEQYF.